This T cell receptor (beta chain) derives from a study of T cells after yellow fever vaccination. Whole-study results and caveats: The study noted that FACS-sorted repertoires could contain abundant clonotypes contaminating from the bulk population. Reappearance after the booster was observed for most primary-vaccination clones (roughly 97% CD4, about 85% CD8).

Remarks on this clonotype: The antigen remains unidentified.

CDR3 length equals 17 residues. TCRdb used MiXCR to reprocess the 5' RACE reads, holding one entry per CDR3 protein. The sample shows around 250,000 distinct CDR3 sequences, around 5.3% of them seen only once. Sequences were derived from CD4+ T cells sorted from PBMCs, sampled on the day of the yellow fever booster vaccination. This rearrangement joins TRBV21-1 to TRBJ2-3; the DNA was not used to check the table's D call, TRBD1. TRBV21-1 is described as a pseudogene. The receptor's source is a man aged 18 to 29 who received the YFV17D yellow fever vaccine. CDR3 sequence (DNA): TGTGCCAGCAGCCTCACGTCGGGGCGGGGGGGCACAGATACGCAGTATTTT. Protein: CASSLTSGRGGTDTQYF.